Described below is a single T cell receptor beta chain sequence and its context. Its antigen has not been determined. Per-base quality was not reported, and no clone a single base away is much larger than it. TCRbeta CDR3 regions were amplified from genomic DNA using the immunoSEQ Assay, a bias-controlled multiplex PCR. Concerning the study's data processing: The number of nucleated cells in each sample was estimated from the amplification of reference gene primers within the assay. To quantify the absolute abundance of each unique TCRbeta CDR3 rearrangement, sequence reads were collapsed and filtered. For each sample, productive Simpson clonality was calculated as the square root of Simpson's diversity index across productive rearrangements. TCRdb's version of the immuneACCESS table is confined to in-frame rearrangements and falls short of the full clone set. An unresolved V gene accounts for under half of the shortfall where checked; the remainder is of unknown origin. The V and J calls and clone size are taken from that table; D and trimming were inferred from the DNA. The sample profile shows 140,000 or so clones; 80% to 90% of them were found once. About 10% of the sample rests with the top ten.

Whole blood was collected in K2EDTA tubes by collaborating institutions according to the institutions' own protocols. For TCRbeta analysis, collaborators shipped samples in one of three forms: frozen whole blood, isolated PBMCs, or DNA extracted from either of those sample types. These data belong to a study of blood T cell repertoires in COVID-19 (dated by TCRdb to 2020 to 2022). Concerning the study at large: Samples covering the acute and convalescent phases of COVID-19 were provided by collaborators in the United States, Italy and Spain. The material from the prospective study consisted of cDNA or gDNA derived from T cells, B-cell-depleted T cells, or PBMCs. Subjects who had been exposed to COVID-19, were actively infected with it, or had recovered from it provided the deeply sampled blood TCRbeta repertoires that made up the dataset. The repertoires were released in a freely available public database meant as a resource for research on the immune response to SARS-CoV-2. Samples were obtained from the ongoing ImmuneRACE study (first 160 participants) and from 1,254 subjects provided by 6 global collaborators. Sample metadata almost always included a de-identified subject ID, COVID-19 status, age in years and sex. HLA class I and class II types, where available, came from metadata supplied by the sample provider rather than from assay-based typing.

Counted from cysteine to valine, this CDR3 has 15 amino acids. Of all the DNA, just the CDR3 is kept, 45 bases in frame from base 1. Compared with germline, V lacks 4 bases and J lacks 1 base; bases without a gene match: 5. Based on the germline V gene, the CDR1 and CDR2 sequences are MNHEY and SVGAGI. Points the paper makes about the study in general: How much clinical and demographic metadata was included differed by source and by participant, and the metadata was provided uncurated.

The sequence is built from TRBV6-5 and TRBJ2-7; 9 junctional bases match TRBD1. What was sequenced was peripheral blood. The TCR originated in a man between 60 and 75 years old with active or convalescent COVID-19. This receptor carries the CDR3 CASSFATGGSYEQYV. The base sequence is TGTGCCAGCAGTTTCGCGACAGGGGGGTCCTACGAGCAGTACGTC.